This T cell receptor (beta chain) was sequenced during a study of CD8 T cells in ankylosing spondylitis. Germline V gene sequence: CDR1 LNHNV, CDR2 YYDKDF (reference sequence). The CDR3 totals 15 residues. V was shortened by 1 base and J by 2 bases, with 9 bases between the two germline ends. Each CDR3 protein is one row after TCRdb ran MiXCR on the 5' RACE reads. The sample has about 150,000 distinct CDR3 sequences; approximately 48% are singletons. A note on this clonotype: What it binds is unknown.

Broader study findings: Clones linked to disease, bearing a CD8+ phenotype, were relatively rare in peripheral blood. Matched ankylosing spondylitis synovial fluid reportedly showed significant enrichment of disease-linked clones.

The sequencing sample was made of synovial fluid, either unsorted or a sorted T cell fraction (not recorded which). The source of this sequence is a male donor with ankylosing spondylitis. The chain joins TRBV15 to TRBJ1-5; D remains unclear. The CDR3 sequence: CATSRGVEGNQPQHF. DNA for the CDR3: TGTGCCACCAGCAGAGGCGTCGAGGGCAATCAGCCCCAGCATTTT.